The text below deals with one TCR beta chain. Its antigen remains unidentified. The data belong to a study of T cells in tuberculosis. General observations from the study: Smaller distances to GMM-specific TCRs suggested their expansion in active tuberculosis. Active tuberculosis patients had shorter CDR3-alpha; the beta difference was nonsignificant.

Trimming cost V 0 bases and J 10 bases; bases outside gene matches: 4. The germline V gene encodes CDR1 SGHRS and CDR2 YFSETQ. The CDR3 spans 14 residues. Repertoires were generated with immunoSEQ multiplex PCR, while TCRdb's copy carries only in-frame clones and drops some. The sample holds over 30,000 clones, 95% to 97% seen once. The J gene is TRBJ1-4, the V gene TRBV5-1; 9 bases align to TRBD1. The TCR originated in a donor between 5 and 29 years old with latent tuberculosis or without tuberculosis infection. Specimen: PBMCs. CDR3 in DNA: TGCGCCAGCAGCTTGGAACAGGGGGCTGGAAAACTGTTTTTT. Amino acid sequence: CASSLEQGAGKLFF.